One T cell receptor beta chain is described in this entry. Genomic DNA templated the TCR beta VDJ and CDR3 profiling. TCRdb used MiXCR to reprocess the reads, holding one entry per CDR3 protein. Of 35,000 to 50,000 distinct CDR3 sequences in the sample, roughly two thirds were seen once. The data were taken from a study of CD8+CD57+ T cells in acquired aplastic anemia. Germline assignment: CDR1 MGHDK and CDR2 SYGVNS. V was pared by 6 bases and J by 6 bases, with 9 bases of the junction left unmatched. This CDR3 is 15 amino acids long. Sequences were obtained from sorted CD4+, CD8+, or CD8+CD57+ T cells (not recorded which) from PBMCs. The chain carries TRBV25-1 and TRBJ2-7; 12 bases are a match to TRBD2. The receptor was derived from a human donor in good health, serving as a control. CDR3 residues: CASSVSSGGAVEQYF. The CDR3 region has the DNA TGTGCCAGCAGCGTATCTAGCGGGGGGGCGGTCGAGCAGTACTTC.